A single sample gave rise to the 10 T cell receptor beta chains below, sequenced in a study of cytomegalovirus exposure and HLA in healthy donors. The PCR made use of 60 Vbeta and 13 Jbeta primers. The table came from immunoSEQ multiplex PCR; TCRdb's copy has only in-frame clones and leaves some out. The table shows about 210,000 clones, with 60% to 80% occurring only once. Sequenced material: PBMCs. These TCRs come from a male donor in good health and CMV-seronegative.

In this sample, this clone turned up once. The CDR3 reads CAISEQADNYGYTF. CDR3 in DNA: TGTGCCATCAGTGAGCAGGCAGACAACTATGGCTACACCTTC. The gene calls are TRBV10-3 and TRBJ1-2; D is ambiguous. V lost 2 bases and J 2 bases, leaving 9 bases between the germline ends. The CDR3 totals 14 residues. Germline CDR1 reads ENHRY; CDR2 reads SYGVKD.

This clone has only a few counts. CDR3: CASSDSVAGGPPYNEQFF. CDR3 DNA sequence: TGTGCCAGCAGTGACTCGGTAGCGGGAGGGCCCCCCTACAATGAGCAGTTCTTC. J is TRBJ2-1 and V is TRBV6-4, with 11 bases matching TRBD2. The V segment lost 0 bases and the J segment 2 bases; nucleotides outside the gene matches: 6. This CDR3 has 18 amino acids. Germline-derived CDR1 and CDR2 are MRHNA and SNTAGT.

The CDR3 loop is CASGSGSYNSPLHF. CDR3 in DNA: TGTGCCAGCGGTAGCGGCTCCTATAATTCACCCCTCCACTTT. The V and J genes are TRBV6-1 and TRBJ1-6, with D unclear. The germline CDR1 and CDR2 sequences are MNHNS and SASEGT. The CDR3 covers 14 residues. The V end lost 8 bases, the J end lost 0 bases, and 8 bases lay between the germline ends.

J is TRBJ1-2 and V is TRBV2; a possible D gene is TRBD1 (5 bases). Germline CDR1 and CDR2: SNHLY and FYNNEI. V was cut by 1 base and J by 8 bases, with 8 bases left in between. This CDR3 has 12 amino acids. CDR3 in amino acids: CASSEEGAGYTF. The CDR3 region has the DNA TGTGCCAGCAGTGAAGAAGGGGCAGGCTACACCTTC.

This chain connects TRBV2 to TRBJ2-1; 14 bases agree with TRBD2. This CDR3 has 17 amino acids. CDR1 and CDR2 from the germline V gene are SNHLY and FYNNEI. Losses at the gene ends were 6 bases for V and 4 bases for J; bases not matched to a gene: 8. The CDR3 DNA follows: TGTGCCAGCAGGCCCGGACTAGCGGGGGGCAGGTACAATGAGCAGTTCTTC. It codes for CASRPGLAGGRYNEQFF.

The V gene is TRBV4-2, the J gene TRBJ2-6; 8 bases are shared with TRBD1. V lost 4 bases, J lost 0 bases, and 17 bases stayed unmatched. The CDR3 spans 21 residues. Per the germline V gene, CDR1 is LGHNA and CDR2 is YNFKEQ. In DNA form, the CDR3 reads TGTGCCAGCAGCCCCGGGACAGGAACCCGGGTGGCCTTCTCTGGGGCCAACGTCCTGACTTTC. As protein: CASSPGTGTRVAFSGANVLTF.

The chain joins TRBV19 to TRBJ2-7, with 7 nucleotides matching TRBD1. V trimming: 5 bases; J trimming: 3 bases; junction bases outside the gene matches: 4. The CDR3 is 13 residues long. Germline V gives CDR1 LNHDA, CDR2 SQIVND (reference sequence). The CDR3 protein is CASSRQGVYEQYF. As DNA, the CDR3 is TGTGCCAGTAGTCGACAGGGCGTCTACGAGCAGTACTTC.

CDR3 residues: CASSLKGTGGEQYF. The CDR3 DNA follows: TGCGCCAGCAGCTTGAAGGGGACAGGGGGCGAGCAGTACTTC. This chain joins TRBV5-1 and TRBJ2-7; 11 nucleotides align to TRBD1. The CDR3 runs 14 residues. Germline-derived CDR1 and CDR2 are SGHRS and YFSETQ. J gave up 6 bases and V 1 base, and 3 bases lay outside the gene matches.

The rearrangement uses TRBV7-9 and TRBJ2-7; TRBD1 matches at 9 bases. Germline assignment: CDR1 SEHNR and CDR2 FQNEAQ (reference sequence). The CDR3 has 15 amino acids. The V and J ends lost 3 bases and 4 bases, in that order; junction bases with no gene match: 7. This CDR3 reads CASSFGQGSPYEQYF. The CDR3 region has the DNA TGTGCCAGCAGCTTCGGACAGGGGTCCCCTTACGAGCAGTACTTC.

This clone has a handful of counts. The chain recombines TRBV27 with TRBJ2-6; D may be TRBD2 (6 bases). V gave up 6 bases and J gave up 3 bases, with 15 bases separating them. This CDR3 is 16 amino acids long. Germline CDR1 MNHEY, CDR2 SMNVEV (reference sequence). The CDR3 loop is CASSPIGGDGANVLTF. The CDR3 DNA reads TGTGCCAGCAGCCCAATAGGCGGGGATGGGGCCAACGTCCTGACTTTC.